Each of the 13 T cell receptor beta chains below was sequenced from the same sample in a study of Tregs in tolerant kidney transplant recipients. Only in-frame clones appear in the TCRdb table, and some are missing; sequencing was by immunoSEQ multiplex PCR. The table records tens of thousands of clones, about 98% of them present only once. The starting material was CD4+ T cells from blood, obtained before the transplant. The receptor set was obtained from a human donor who received a combined kidney and bone marrow transplant.

The chain combines TRBV10-3 with TRBJ2-7; D call uncertain. Germline loops: CDR1 ENHRY, CDR2 SYGVKD. CDR3 size: 13 residues. Trimming removed 2 bases at V and 6 bases at J, with 11 bases between. The chain's CDR3 is CAISETDPGEQYF. The CDR3 DNA reads as TGTGCCATCAGTGAGACTGACCCGGGCGAGCAGTACTTC.

This clone was seen just once. This sequence joins TRBV30 and TRBJ1-1, with D perhaps matching TRBD1 (5 bases). CDR3 length: 17 amino acids. The V end lost 2 bases, the J end lost 4 bases, and 23 bases lay between the germline ends. Germline V gene data show CDR1 as GTSNPN and CDR2 as SVGIG (reference sequence). CDR3 nucleotides: TGTGCCTGGAGTATAGACCGCACGGGCAGGGCTTTCACTGAAGCTTTCTTT. It specifies CAWSIDRTGRAFTEAFF.

The rearrangement joins TRBV5-1 to TRBJ2-5; 7 nucleotides agree with TRBD2. After removal of 0 bases from V and 4 bases from J, the junction contained 9 bases not matched to a gene. Germline CDR1 reads SGHRS; CDR2 reads YFSETQ. The CDR3 contains 16 residues. Here the CDR3 DNA reads TGCGCCAGCAGCTTGGAGGGCGGGAGAACATCAGAGACCCAGTACTTC. Translation: CASSLEGGRTSETQYF.

The V gene is TRBV7-3, the J gene TRBJ2-1; no definite D call. The V end was cut by 5 bases, the J end by 5 bases, with 16 bases between. The CDR3 is 15 amino acids. Germline lookup yields CDR1 SGHTA and CDR2 FQGTGA. This CDR3 reads CASSRLTEIHNEQFF. CDR3 nucleotides: TGTGCCAGCAGCCGATTAACAGAAATCCACAATGAGCAGTTCTTC.

The chain carries TRBV12-5 and TRBJ1-1, with D tentatively TRBD1 (6 bases). V shed 5 bases and J shed 1 base, with 14 bases lying between them. CDR3 length equals 15 residues. CDR1 is LGHNT and CDR2 is FRNRAP in the germline V gene. The CDR3 is CASGPARGGNTEAFF. CDR3 in DNA: TGTGCTAGTGGTCCTGCCAGGGGCGGGAACACTGAAGCTTTCTTT.

This chain connects TRBV9 to TRBJ2-5; the D gene is possibly TRBD1 (6 bases). Deletions cut 4 bases from V and 7 bases from J, with 20 bases between. This CDR3 is built from 15 residues. Germline lookup yields CDR1 SGDLS and CDR2 YYNGEE. CDR3 sequence: CASSITTGGIGTQYF. Written as DNA, the CDR3 is TGTGCCAGCAGCATTACGACAGGAGGAATAGGGACCCAGTACTTC.

This clone was seen once. The chain joins TRBV1 to TRBJ2-1; the table's D call, TRBD2, was not checked against the DNA. TRBV1 is an annotated pseudogene. The CDR3 has 16 residues. The CDR3 loop is CTSSQDHGGLAGEQFF. DNA of the CDR3: TGCACCAGCAGCCAAGATCATGGGGGACTAGCCGGTGAGCAGTTCTTC.

As for this clone: The junction and the germline gene differ at one end; a read error may be behind it. The V gene is TRBV28, the J gene TRBJ2-7; TRBD1 might be the D (5 bases). The CDR3 loop spans 17 amino acids. The germline CDR1 and CDR2 sequences are MDHEN and SYDVKM. The CDR3 spells CASSSTPQGLISDEQYF. CDR3 sequence (DNA): TGTGCCAGCAGTTCCACCCCCCAGGGCCTCATCTCCGACGAGCAGTACTTC.

The genes are TRBV28 and TRBJ1-3; no firm D call. The CDR3 is 17 residues long. Germline CDR1 MDHEN, CDR2 SYDVKM. Trimming pared 0 bases from V and 0 bases from J, leaving 12 bases between. The CDR3 bases are TGTGCCAGCAGTTTATGGAGTAAGTCATTCTCTGGAAACACCATATATTTT. It yields the protein CASSLWSKSFSGNTIYF.

The gene calls are TRBV6-1 and TRBJ1-5; 9 nucleotides match TRBD1. Germline CDR1 is MNHNS and CDR2 is SASEGT. The J segment lost 5 bases and the V segment lost 4 bases, leaving 0 bases of the junction unmatched. This CDR3 has 13 amino acids. The CDR3: CASSGDRDQPQHF. CDR3 nucleotides: TGTGCCAGCAGTGGGGACAGGGATCAGCCCCAGCATTTT.

This clone was recorded only once. V gene TRBV7-2 combines with J gene TRBJ1-6; 10 bases agree with TRBD1. There are 16 residues in the CDR3. V shed 4 bases, J shed 9 bases, and the junction held 9 bases outside the gene matches. Germline V gene sequence: CDR1 SGHTA, CDR2 FQGNSA. Here the CDR3 DNA reads TGTGCCAGCAGCTCCGAGGGACAGGGGATGGGTTCACCCCTCCACTTT. Residues: CASSSEGQGMGSPLHF.

The V gene is TRBV5-5, the J gene TRBJ2-2; a weak D match, TRBD1 (5 bases). Trimming cost V 3 bases and J 8 bases, with 17 bases left between them. The CDR3 is 15 residues long. Germline CDR1 and CDR2: SGHKS and YYEKEE (reference sequence). DNA of the CDR3: TGTGCCAGCAGCTCAATTAACAGGCCCGCAGGGGAGCTGTTTTTT. This translates into CASSSINRPAGELFF.

V is TRBV18 and J is TRBJ2-1; D remains unclear. With 0 bases removed from V and 7 bases from J, the gap between germline ends came to 10 bases. Germline V gene data show CDR1 as KGHSH and CDR2 as LQKENI. CDR3 length: 14 amino acids. This CDR3 is CASSPPFSRNEQFF. Written as DNA, the CDR3 is TGTGCCAGCTCACCACCCTTTTCTAGAAATGAGCAGTTCTTC.